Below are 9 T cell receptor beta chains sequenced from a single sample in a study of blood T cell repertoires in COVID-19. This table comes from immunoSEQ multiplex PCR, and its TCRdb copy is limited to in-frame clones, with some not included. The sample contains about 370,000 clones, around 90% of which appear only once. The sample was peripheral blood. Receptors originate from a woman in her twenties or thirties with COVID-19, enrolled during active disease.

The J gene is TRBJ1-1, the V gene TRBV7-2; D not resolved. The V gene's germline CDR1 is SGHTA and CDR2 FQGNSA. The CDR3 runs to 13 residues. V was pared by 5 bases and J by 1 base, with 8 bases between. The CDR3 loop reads CASSPEPNTEAFF. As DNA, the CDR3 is TGTGCCAGCAGCCCAGAACCGAACACTGAAGCTTTCTTT.

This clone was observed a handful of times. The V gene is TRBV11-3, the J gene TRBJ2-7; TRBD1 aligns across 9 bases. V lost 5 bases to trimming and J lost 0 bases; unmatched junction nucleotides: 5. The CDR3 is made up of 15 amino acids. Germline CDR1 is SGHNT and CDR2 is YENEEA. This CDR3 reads CASSVGQGSSYEQYV. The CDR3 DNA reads TGTGCCAGCAGCGTCGGACAGGGGAGCTCCTACGAGCAGTACGTC.

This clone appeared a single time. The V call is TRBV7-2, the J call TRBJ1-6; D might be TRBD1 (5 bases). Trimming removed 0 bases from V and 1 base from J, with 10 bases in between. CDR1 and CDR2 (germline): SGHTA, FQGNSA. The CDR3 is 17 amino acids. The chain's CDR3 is CASSLAGGRSYNSPLHF. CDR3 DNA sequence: TGTGCCAGCAGCTTAGCGGGGGGAAGGTCCTATAATTCACCCCTCCACTTT. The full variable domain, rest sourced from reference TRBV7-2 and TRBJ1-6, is GAGVSQSPSNKVTEKGKDVELRCDPISGHTALYWYRQSLGQGLEFLIYFQGNSAPDKSGLPSDRFSAERTGGSVSTLTIQRTQQEDSAVYLCASSLAGGRSYNSPLHFGNGTRLTVT.

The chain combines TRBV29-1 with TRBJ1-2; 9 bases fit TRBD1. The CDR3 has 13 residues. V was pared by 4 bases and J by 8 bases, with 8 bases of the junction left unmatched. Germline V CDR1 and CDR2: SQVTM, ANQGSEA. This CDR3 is CSVAVQGAVGYTF. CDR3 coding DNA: TGCAGCGTTGCTGTACAGGGGGCGGTCGGCTACACCTTC. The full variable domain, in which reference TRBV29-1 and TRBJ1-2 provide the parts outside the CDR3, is SAVISQKPSRDICQRGTSLTIQCQVDSQVTMMFWYRQQPGQSLTLIATANQGSEATYESGFVIDKFPISRPNLTFSTLTVSNMSPEDSSIYLCSVAVQGAVGYTFGSGTRLTVV.

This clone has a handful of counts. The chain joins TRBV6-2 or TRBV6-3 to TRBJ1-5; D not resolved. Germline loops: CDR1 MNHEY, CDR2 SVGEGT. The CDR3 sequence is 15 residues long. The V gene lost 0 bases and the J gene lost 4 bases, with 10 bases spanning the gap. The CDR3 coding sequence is TGTGCCAGCAGTTACTCGATCGGCGGGAATCAGCCCCAGCATTTT. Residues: CASSYSIGGNQPQHF.

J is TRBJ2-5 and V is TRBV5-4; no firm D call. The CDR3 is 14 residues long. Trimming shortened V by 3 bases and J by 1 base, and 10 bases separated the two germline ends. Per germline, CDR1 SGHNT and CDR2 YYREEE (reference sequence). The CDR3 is CASSSLTVQETQYF. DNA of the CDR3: TGTGCCAGCAGCTCCCTCACTGTCCAAGAGACCCAGTACTTC.

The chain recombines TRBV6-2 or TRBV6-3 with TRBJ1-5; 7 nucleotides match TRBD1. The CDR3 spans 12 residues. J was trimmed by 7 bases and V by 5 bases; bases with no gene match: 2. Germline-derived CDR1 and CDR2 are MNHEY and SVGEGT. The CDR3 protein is CASSPQGQPQHF. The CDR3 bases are TGTGCCAGCAGTCCACAGGGGCAGCCCCAGCATTTT.

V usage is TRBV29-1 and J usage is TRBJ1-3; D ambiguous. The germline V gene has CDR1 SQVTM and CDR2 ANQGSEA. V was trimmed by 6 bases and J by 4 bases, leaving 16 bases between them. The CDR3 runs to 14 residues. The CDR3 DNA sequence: TGCAGCGTGATGACGTCCGCGGTGGGAAACACCATATATTTT. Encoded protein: CSVMTSAVGNTIYF.

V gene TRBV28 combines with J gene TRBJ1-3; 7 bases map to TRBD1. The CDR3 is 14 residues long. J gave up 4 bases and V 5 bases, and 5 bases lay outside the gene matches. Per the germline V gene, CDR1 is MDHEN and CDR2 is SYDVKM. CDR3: CASSPTGSGNTIYF. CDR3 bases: TGTGCCAGCAGTCCGACAGGGAGCGGAAACACCATATATTTT.